The 27 T cell receptor beta chains in this list originate from one sample, sequenced in a study of T cell repertoires in cytomegalovirus infection. TCRdb processed the reads anew with MiXCR; each CDR3 protein has one entry. The sample records about 330,000 distinct CDR3 sequences, roughly 9.5% being singletons. Source material: PBMCs. These receptors were obtained from a human donor in good health (CMV status not recorded). Some clones in this sample may be carry-over from other donors' samples.

This clonotype was seen a few times. The chain recombines TRBV28 with TRBJ1-1; D is unresolved. Germline V CDR1 and CDR2: MDHEN, SYDVKM. V was clipped by 6 bases and J by 0 bases, with 20 bases between them. CDR3 size: 17 residues. For the CDR3, the DNA is TGTGCCAGCAGCCCAGGTGGAACAGCCTTCATGAACACTGAAGCTTTCTTT. Translation: CASSPGGTAFMNTEAFF. The whole variable domain, filled in from reference TRBV28 and TRBJ1-1, reads DVKVTQSSRYLVKRTGEKVFLECVQDMDHENMFWYRQDPGLGLRLIYFSYDVKMKEKGDIPEGYSVSREKKERFSLILESASTNQTSMYLCASSPGGTAFMNTEAFFGQGTRLTVV.

The rearrangement links TRBV3-1 to TRBJ1-5, with D hard to call. Per germline, CDR1 LGHDT and CDR2 YNNKEL (reference sequence). The CDR3 is made up of 15 amino acids. V dropped 1 base and J dropped 4 bases, with 11 bases sitting between them. The CDR3 DNA is TGTGCCAGCAGCCAAGGATCCGGGGTTAATCAGCCCCAGCATTTT. Translated, it gives CASSQGSGVNQPQHF.

Ten or more counts support this clonotype. The rearrangement joins TRBV7-2 to TRBJ1-5; no clear D gene. The germline V and J ends were trimmed by 4 bases and 2 bases, with 9 bases remaining between them. CDR3 length: 14 residues. Germline V gene data show CDR1 as SGHTA and CDR2 as FQGNSA. Here the CDR3 DNA reads TGTGCCAGCAGCTCCTCTCCCGGCAATCAGCCCCAGCATTTT. This encodes CASSSSPGNQPQHF.

The rearrangement links TRBV7-9 to TRBJ1-6, with D uncertain. This CDR3 has 14 amino acids. CDR1 is SEHNR and CDR2 is FQNEAQ in the germline V gene (reference sequence). The germline V and J ends were trimmed by 2 bases and 14 bases, with 16 bases remaining between them. The CDR3 sequence: CASSLLGRQDTLHF. Here the CDR3 DNA reads TGTGCCAGCAGCTTATTGGGCAGACAAGATACCCTCCACTTT.

This clonotype was picked up a small number of times. The J gene is TRBJ2-5, the V gene TRBV20-1; TRBD2 aligns across 8 bases. This CDR3 contains 15 residues. The J segment lost 2 bases and the V segment lost 2 bases, leaving 7 bases of the junction unmatched. Per the germline V gene, CDR1 is DFQATT and CDR2 is SNEGSKA (reference sequence). The CDR3 protein is CSARTAGGLQETQYF. CDR3 sequence (DNA): TGCAGTGCTAGAACGGCGGGGGGACTTCAAGAGACCCAGTACTTC.

This clonotype was observed a few times. The chain recombines TRBV12-3 or TRBV12-4 with TRBJ1-5; D is ambiguous. V lost 7 bases, J lost 3 bases, and 13 bases lay in between. The CDR3 has 14 residues. CDR3 nucleotide sequence: TGTGCCAGCATATCATTAGGTCTCAATCAGCCCCAGCATTTT. Encoded protein: CASISLGLNQPQHF.

The chain recombines TRBV7-2 with TRBJ2-7; D gene ambiguous. This CDR3 contains 14 residues. V shed 1 base and J shed 3 bases, with 10 bases lying between them. Germline V gene lookup returns CDR1 SGHTA and CDR2 FQGNSA. The CDR3 loop is CASSLEGNIYEQYF. The CDR3 DNA reads as TGTGCCAGCAGCTTAGAAGGGAACATCTACGAGCAGTACTTC.

This clonotype appeared many times. The gene calls are TRBV7-2 and TRBJ1-1; unclear D gene. The V end was cut by 7 bases, the J end by 4 bases, with 16 bases between. The germline gives CDR1 SGHTA, CDR2 FQGNSA. CDR3 length: 14 residues. The CDR3 DNA follows: TGTGCCAGCACTTACGGACTGGCCTCCACTGAAGCTTTCTTT. It translates to CASTYGLASTEAFF.

The CDR3 loop reads CASSQDIRQIYGYTF. In DNA, the CDR3 is TGTGCCAGCAGCCAAGATATCCGGCAGATATATGGCTACACCTTC. This chain links TRBV4-2 with TRBJ1-2, with unresolved D. Germline V gene sequence: CDR1 LGHNA, CDR2 YNFKEQ. The CDR3 length is 15 residues. Trimming stripped 0 bases from V and 5 bases from J, with 13 bases between.

This clonotype has a handful of counts. This chain joins TRBV12-3 or TRBV12-4 and TRBJ1-1; 8 bases agree with TRBD1. V was clipped by 5 bases and J by 10 bases; unmatched bases: 12. This CDR3 has 14 residues. The CDR3 region has the DNA TGTGCCAGCAGTCCAAGGACAGGGTCATTTGGAGCTTTCTTT. This gives the protein CASSPRTGSFGAFF.

This clonotype appeared a few times. This chain uses TRBV20-1 with TRBJ1-5; TRBD1 matches at 8 bases. Germline V gene sequence: CDR1 DFQATT, CDR2 SNEGSKA (reference sequence). The CDR3 extends over 16 amino acids. V was clipped by 1 base and J by 6 bases; unmatched bases: 11. CDR3 bases: TGCAGTGCTAGAGTAGTAGGGCAGGGGGCAAGTCAGCCCCAGCATTTT. Translation: CSARVVGQGASQPQHF.

The CDR3 DNA reads TGTGCCAGCAGCGTCGCAGGGGGTCATGGAAACACCATATATTTT. Encoded protein: CASSVAGGHGNTIYF. The rearrangement joins TRBV9 to TRBJ1-3, with 7 bases fitting TRBD1. Looked up from germline, CDR1 is SGDLS and CDR2 is YYNGEE. The CDR3 has 15 amino acids. V dropped 2 bases and J dropped 3; count of bases not matched to a gene: 5.

The table lists this clonotype with many counts. The chain is built from TRBV7-6 and TRBJ2-3; D is ambiguous. V was clipped by 2 bases and J by 4 bases, with 4 bases between them. CDR1 and CDR2 (germline): SGHVS, FNYEAQ. The CDR3 is 12 amino acids. The CDR3 reads CASSLMADTQYF. CDR3 nucleotide sequence: TGTGCCAGCAGCTTAATGGCAGATACGCAGTATTTT.

The gene calls are TRBV5-1 and TRBJ2-1; TRBD2 matches at 7 bases. CDR1 and CDR2 from the germline V gene are SGHRS and YFSETQ. The CDR3 length is 14 residues. Trimming cost V 3 bases and J 9 bases; bases outside gene matches: 9. The chain's CDR3 is CASSSGEGFAEQFF. The DNA for the CDR3 is TGCGCCAGCAGCTCCGGGGAGGGGTTTGCTGAGCAGTTCTTC.

This clonotype showed up just a few times. The V and J genes are TRBV28 and TRBJ2-7; D is possibly TRBD1 or TRBD2 (5 bases each). Trimming shortened V by 4 bases and J by 2 bases, and 15 bases separated the two germline ends. Germline V gives CDR1 MDHEN, CDR2 SYDVKM. The CDR3 spans 15 residues. The CDR3 is CASSSSGTRPYEQYF. DNA for the CDR3: TGTGCCAGCAGTTCTTCCGGGACCCGCCCCTACGAGCAGTACTTC.

This clonotype was seen at least ten times. The chain uses TRBV7-2 and TRBJ2-2, with 13 bases that match TRBD2. Germline assignment: CDR1 SGHTA and CDR2 FQGNSA. Trimming cost V 5 bases and J 7 bases; bases outside gene matches: 4. CDR3 size: 15 residues. The CDR3 coding sequence is TGTGCCAGCAGCGAAGGACTAGCGGGGGTCGGGGAGCTGTTTTTT. It is translated as CASSEGLAGVGELFF.

This clonotype came up a few times. This sequence joins TRBV19 and TRBJ2-3; possible D gene TRBD1, 9 bases. In germline, CDR1 is LNHDA, CDR2 SQIVND (reference sequence). V was pared by 10 bases and J by 6 bases, with 23 bases between. The CDR3 is 15 amino acids. The CDR3 is CATTGRGQGSDTQYF. The CDR3 region has the DNA TGTGCCACCACCGGGAGGGGACAGGGATCGGATACGCAGTATTTT.

J is TRBJ2-7 and V is TRBV19; a possible D gene is TRBD2 (5 bases). V dropped 3 bases and J dropped 1 base, with 10 bases sitting between them. There are 14 residues in the CDR3. CDR1 LNHDA and CDR2 SQIVND come from the germline V gene (reference sequence). The CDR3 sequence is CASSIPGISYEQYF. The CDR3 DNA reads as TGTGCCAGTAGTATCCCCGGGATATCCTACGAGCAGTACTTC.

This sequence joins TRBV30 and TRBJ1-3, with D unclear. The CDR3 runs 16 residues. Trimming shortened V by 1 base and J by 2 bases, and 15 bases separated the two germline ends. The germline CDR1 and CDR2 sequences are GTSNPN and SVGIG (reference sequence). This CDR3 reads CAWSEGRGVTGNTIYF. The CDR3 region has the DNA TGTGCCTGGAGTGAGGGTCGCGGGGTAACTGGAAACACCATATATTTT.

This clonotype has a handful of counts. This chain connects TRBV6-6 to TRBJ1-4, with D unclear. The CDR3 runs to 15 residues. The germline V gene encodes CDR1 MNHNY and CDR2 SVGAGI (reference sequence). V was shortened by 2 bases and J by 5 bases, with 12 bases between the two germline ends. The CDR3 coding sequence is TGTGCCAGCAGTTACGGCCGGAACAGCAATGAAAAACTGTTTTTT. Translation gives CASSYGRNSNEKLFF.

J is TRBJ2-7 and V is TRBV6-1, with a possible D match to TRBD2 (5 bases). Between the trimmed V and J ends, which lost 7 bases and 0 bases, there was a span of 13 bases. The germline gives CDR1 MNHNS, CDR2 SASEGT. The CDR3 runs 14 residues. The CDR3 region has the DNA TGTGCCAGCATTCGGACTCTGAGCTCCTACGAGCAGTACTTC. This sequence encodes CASIRTLSSYEQYF.

This clonotype was found a few times. CDR3 bases: TGTGCCAGCAGTTTCTACGAAGTTGATACCTTAAGCTCCTACGAGCAGTACTTC. The encoded protein is CASSFYEVDTLSSYEQYF. The rearrangement joins TRBV28 to TRBJ2-7; D is undetermined. Trimming stripped 3 bases from V and 0 bases from J, with 21 bases between. CDR3 size: 18 residues. Germline CDR1 and CDR2: MDHEN and SYDVKM. Full variable domain (remainder filled in from reference TRBV28 and TRBJ2-7): DVKVTQSSRYLVKRTGEKVFLECVQDMDHENMFWYRQDPGLGLRLIYFSYDVKMKEKGDIPEGYSVSREKKERFSLILESASTNQTSMYLCASSFYEVDTLSSYEQYFGPGTRLTVT.

This clonotype was seen at least ten times. V usage is TRBV7-9 and J usage is TRBJ1-1; TRBD1 agrees at 8 bases. This CDR3 region has 15 residues. Trimming at V came to 1 base and at J to 6 bases, leaving 7 bases not matched to a gene. CDR1 and CDR2 from the germline V gene are SEHNR and FQNEAQ (reference sequence). Here the CDR3 reads CASSLGNRGISEAFF. The CDR3 DNA sequence: TGTGCCAGCAGCTTAGGCAACAGGGGGATCTCTGAAGCTTTCTTT. Complete variable domain (other parts from reference TRBV7-9 and TRBJ1-1): DTGVSQNPRHKITKRGQNVTFRCDPISEHNRLYWYRQTLGQGPEFLTYFQNEAQLEKSRLLSDRFSAERPKGSFSTLEIQRTEQGDSAMYLCASSLGNRGISEAFFGQGTRLTVV.

This clonotype was found a few times. This chain links TRBV7-9 with TRBJ2-1; D is uncertain. The V end lost 3 bases, the J end lost 8 bases, and 11 bases lay between the germline ends. Germline loops: CDR1 SEHNR, CDR2 FQNEAQ (reference sequence). The CDR3 is made up of 13 amino acids. The DNA of the CDR3 is TGTGCCAGCAGCTTGAGTTTGGCCGATGAGCAGTTCTTC. Translation: CASSLSLADEQFF.

This clonotype was observed at least ten times. The rearrangement uses TRBV5-6 and TRBJ2-5; D uncertain. There are 14 residues in the CDR3. Trimming took 0 bases from V and 1 from J, leaving 7 bases between them. Germline V gene lookup returns CDR1 SGHDT and CDR2 YYEEEE. DNA for the CDR3: TGTGCCAGCAGCTTGGTGAGCGTCCAAGAGACCCAGTACTTC. Translation gives CASSLVSVQETQYF.

This clonotype has a handful of counts. The CDR3 region is CASSPSGTGVYEQYF. In DNA form, the CDR3 reads TGCGCCAGCAGCCCTTCCGGGACGGGAGTCTACGAGCAGTACTTC. V and J are TRBV5-1 and TRBJ2-7, with D maybe TRBD2 (6 bases). The V gene lost 4 bases and the J gene lost 3 bases, with 17 bases spanning the gap. Germline values: CDR1 SGHRS, CDR2 YFSETQ. The CDR3 covers 15 residues.

Only a few counts were recorded for this clonotype. The chain links TRBV12-3 or TRBV12-4 to TRBJ1-2; TRBD1 matches 12 bases. The CDR3 length is 16 residues. Germline trimming cut 6 bases from V and 4 bases from J; bases unmatched to any gene: 9. For the CDR3, the DNA is TGTGCCAGCAGCTTGGGACAGGGGGCAGGTTTCTATGGCTACACCTTC. It specifies CASSLGQGAGFYGYTF.